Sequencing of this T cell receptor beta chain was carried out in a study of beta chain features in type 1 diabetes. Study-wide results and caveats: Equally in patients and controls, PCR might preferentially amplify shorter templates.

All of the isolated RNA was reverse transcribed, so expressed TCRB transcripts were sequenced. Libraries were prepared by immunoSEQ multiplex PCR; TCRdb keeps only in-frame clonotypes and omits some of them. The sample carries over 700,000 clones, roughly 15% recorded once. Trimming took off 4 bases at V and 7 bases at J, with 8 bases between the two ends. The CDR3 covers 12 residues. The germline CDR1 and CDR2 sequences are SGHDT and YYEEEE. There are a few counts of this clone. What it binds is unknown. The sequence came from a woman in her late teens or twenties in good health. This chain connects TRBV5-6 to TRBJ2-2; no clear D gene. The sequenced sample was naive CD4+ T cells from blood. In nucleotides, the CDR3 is TGTGCCAGCAGCCGGTGGGTCGGGGAGCTGTTTTTT. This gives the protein CASSRWVGELFF.